One sample yielded the 9 T cell receptor beta chains listed below, sequenced in a study of regulatory T cells in long-lasting Graves disease (dated by TCRdb to the early 2020s). In light of the paper, this sample's time point label describes: newly diagnosed GD, antithyroid drugs for less than 3 months. For both TCR sequencing and RNA sequencing, RNA was extracted from PBMCs in TRIzol. To prepare the library, multiplex PCR was applied. Sequencing was performed on an Illumina HiSeq 4000. CDR3 regions were amplified by Arm-PCR with iRepertoire HTBI primers to construct TCR beta libraries. TCRdb trimmed the raw reads at Q25, called clones with MiXCR and kept productive beta chains. All rows with the same CDR3 protein become a single entry with the most common DNA and genes. The sample includes hundreds of thousands of distinct CDR3 sequences, with 15% observed a single time. Of the sample, 22% falls within the top ten clones.

Sequenced here: peripheral blood mononuclear cells (PBMCs), sampled at new diagnosis, from a patient treated with antithyroid drugs. The receptors stem from a female donor with Graves disease.

This clonotype was recorded at least ten times. The chain combines TRBV4-2 with TRBJ2-5, with TRBD1 as a possible D gene (5 bases). Germline CDR1 and CDR2: LGHNA and YNFKEQ. This CDR3 spans 18 amino acids. Trimming stripped 1 base from V and 2 bases from J, with 20 bases between. The CDR3, as DNA: TGTGCCAGCAGCCAAGGATCGGTGTTTGGGGCAGGACAAGAGACCCAGTACTTC. Translated: CASSQGSVFGAGQETQYF.

This clonotype was seen many times. The chain links TRBV27 to TRBJ2-5, with 8 positions matching TRBD1. This CDR3 is built from 16 residues. CDR1 and CDR2 from the germline V gene are MNHEY and SMNVEV (reference sequence). Unmatched junction bases numbered 12, after V lost 4 bases and J lost 5 bases. The CDR3 DNA is TGTGCCAGCAGTTCCGTTGACAGGGGAGTTAGGGAGACCCAGTACTTC. Residues: CASSSVDRGVRETQYF.

A few counts support this clonotype. The J gene is TRBJ2-3, the V gene TRBV20-1; 15 bases match TRBD2. The CDR3 consists of 17 residues. The V gene's germline CDR1 is DFQATT and CDR2 SNEGSKA (reference sequence). After removal of 6 bases from V and 2 bases from J, the junction contained 9 bases not matched to a gene. CDR3 nucleotides: TGCAGTGCCTCCGGACTAGCGGGGGGGCTGGACACAGATACGCAGTATTTT. Encoded protein: CSASGLAGGLDTDTQYF.

The chain links TRBV10-2 to TRBJ2-5; TRBD2 matches 12 bases. The CDR3 has 14 residues. Germline trimming cut 6 bases from V and 5 bases from J; bases unmatched to any gene: 4. CDR1 is WSHSY, CDR2 SAAADI, per germline. The CDR3 region has the DNA TGCGCCAGCAGCGAGACTAGCGGGGGTGAGACCCAGTACTTC. This gives the protein CASSETSGGETQYF.

This clonotype was recorded at least ten times. The chain links TRBV20-1 to TRBJ2-3, with D perhaps TRBD2 (5 bases). Trimming took off 3 bases at V and 2 bases at J, with 21 bases between the two ends. This CDR3 has 17 amino acids. CDR1 is DFQATT and CDR2 is SNEGSKA in the germline V gene (reference sequence). CDR3 sequence: CSARPYPSAGVTDTQYF. The DNA for the CDR3 is TGCAGTGCTAGGCCATATCCCTCCGCCGGGGTCACAGATACGCAGTATTTT.

This clonotype was seen a handful of times. This sequence joins TRBV29-1 and TRBJ1-5, with D possibly TRBD1 on 5 matching bases. V lost 6 bases and J 1 base, leaving 10 bases between the germline ends. In germline, CDR1 is SQVTM, CDR2 ANQGSEA. CDR3 length: 13 residues. The CDR3 coding sequence is TGCAGCGTGGGGGACCGCAGCAATCAGCCCCAGCATTTT. It translates to CSVGDRSNQPQHF.

In its sample, this clonotype was seen a few times. This chain links TRBV5-1 with TRBJ2-7; D perhaps matches TRBD2 (6 bases). Germline values: CDR1 SGHRS, CDR2 YFSETQ. The V end lost 7 bases, the J end lost 2 bases, and 16 bases lay between the germline ends. This CDR3 has 14 residues. Here the CDR3 DNA reads TGCGCCAGCGGGCCCGAGGGAGGAACCTACGAGCAGTACTTC. Encoded protein: CASGPEGGTYEQYF.

The CDR3 loop reads CASSLSTGLANYGYTF. In nucleotides, the CDR3 is TGTGCCAGCAGCTTGTCAACAGGGTTAGCTAACTATGGCTACACCTTC. The V gene is TRBV5-8, the J gene TRBJ1-2; perhaps TRBD1 as D (6 bases). This CDR3 contains 16 residues. Trimming removed 1 base at V and 0 bases at J, with 13 bases between. The germline V gene has CDR1 SGHTS and CDR2 YDEGEE.

Only a few counts were recorded for this clonotype. The chain is built from TRBV25-1 and TRBJ2-5; D may match TRBD1 or TRBD2 (5 bases each). The CDR3 runs to 14 residues. The V gene's germline CDR1 is MGHDK and CDR2 SYGVNS. V gave up 4 bases and J gave up 3 bases, with 12 bases separating them. CDR3 loop: CASSAGDGKETQYF. DNA of the CDR3: TGTGCCAGCAGTGCCGGGGACGGAAAAGAGACCCAGTACTTC.